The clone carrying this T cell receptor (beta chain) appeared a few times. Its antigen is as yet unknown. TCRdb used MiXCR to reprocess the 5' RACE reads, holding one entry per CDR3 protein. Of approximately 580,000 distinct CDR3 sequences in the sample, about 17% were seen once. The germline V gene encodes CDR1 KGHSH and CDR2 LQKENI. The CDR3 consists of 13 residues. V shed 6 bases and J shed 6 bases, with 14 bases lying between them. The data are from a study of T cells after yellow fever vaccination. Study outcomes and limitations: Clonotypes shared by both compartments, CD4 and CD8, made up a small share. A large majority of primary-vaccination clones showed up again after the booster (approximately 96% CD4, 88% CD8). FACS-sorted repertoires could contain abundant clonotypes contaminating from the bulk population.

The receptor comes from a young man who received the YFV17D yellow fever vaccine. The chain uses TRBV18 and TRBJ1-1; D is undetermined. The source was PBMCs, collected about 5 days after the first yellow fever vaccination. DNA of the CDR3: TGTGCCAGCTCGCCTCCAGGAGTGTCTGAAGCTTTCTTT. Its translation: CASSPPGVSEAFF.